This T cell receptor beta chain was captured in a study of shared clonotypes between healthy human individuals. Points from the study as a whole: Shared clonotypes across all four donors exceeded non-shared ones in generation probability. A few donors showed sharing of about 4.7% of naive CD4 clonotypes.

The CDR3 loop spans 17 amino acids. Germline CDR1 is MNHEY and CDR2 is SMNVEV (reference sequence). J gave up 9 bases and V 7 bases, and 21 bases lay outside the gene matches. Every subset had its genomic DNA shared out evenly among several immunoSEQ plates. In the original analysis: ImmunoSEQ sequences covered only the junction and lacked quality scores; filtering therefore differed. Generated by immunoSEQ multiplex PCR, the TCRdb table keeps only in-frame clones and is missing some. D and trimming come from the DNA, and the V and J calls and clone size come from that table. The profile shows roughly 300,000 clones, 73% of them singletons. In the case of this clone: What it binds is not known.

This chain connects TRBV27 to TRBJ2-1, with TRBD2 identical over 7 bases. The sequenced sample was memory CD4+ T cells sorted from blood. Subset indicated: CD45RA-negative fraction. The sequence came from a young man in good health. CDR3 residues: CASTLGRSGIRVGEQFF. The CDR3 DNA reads TGTGCCAGCACCCTAGGGAGGAGCGGGATTAGGGTTGGTGAGCAGTTCTTC.